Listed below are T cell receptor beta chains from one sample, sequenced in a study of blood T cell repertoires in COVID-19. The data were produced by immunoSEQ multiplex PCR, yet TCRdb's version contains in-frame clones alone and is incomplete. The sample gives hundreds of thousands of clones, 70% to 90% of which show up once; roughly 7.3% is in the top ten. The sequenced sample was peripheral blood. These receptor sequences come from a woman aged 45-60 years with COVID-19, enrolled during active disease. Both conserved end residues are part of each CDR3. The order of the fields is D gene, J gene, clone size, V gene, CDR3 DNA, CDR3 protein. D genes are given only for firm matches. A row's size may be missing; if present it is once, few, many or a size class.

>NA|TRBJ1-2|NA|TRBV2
TGTGCCAGCAGTCCCGCACAGGGTTCTAACTATGGCTACACCTTC
CASSPAQGSNYGYTF
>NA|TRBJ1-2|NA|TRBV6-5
TGTGCCAGCAGTTACTCGTCCCCGGGGACTTATGGCTACACCTTC
CASSYSSPGTYGYTF
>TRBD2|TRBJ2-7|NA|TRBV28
TGTGCCAGCAGCCGGCTAGCGGGGATCTACGAGCAGTACTTC
CASSRLAGIYEQYF
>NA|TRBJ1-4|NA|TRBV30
TGTGCCTGGAGCGGGGGGGACCCGGGACGGAAAAAACTGTTTTTT
CAWSGGDPGRKKLFF
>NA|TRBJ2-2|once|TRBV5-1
TGCGCCAGCAGCTTGGCTTTTGGGACACCTTACCTGAACACCGGGGAGCTGTTTTTT
CASSLAFGTPYLNTGELFF
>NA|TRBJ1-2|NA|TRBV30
TGTGCCTGGTCCAGGGAGGGCTATGGCTACACCTTC
CAWSREGYGYTF
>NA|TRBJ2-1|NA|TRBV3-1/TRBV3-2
TGTGCCAGCAGCCTTCAAATAAGCGATGAGCAGTTCTTC
CASSLQISDEQFF
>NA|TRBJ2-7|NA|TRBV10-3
TGTGCCATCAGTGAGAAAAGGGGCCCCTACGAGCAGTACTTC
CAISEKRGPYEQYF
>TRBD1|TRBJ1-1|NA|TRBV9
TGTGCCAGCAGCGTACGGGGACAGGGTTTGGATGAAGCTTTCTTT
CASSVRGQGLDEAFF
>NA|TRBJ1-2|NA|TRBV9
TGTGCCAGCAGCCTCGGGAGCTATGGCTACACCTTC
CASSLGSYGYTF
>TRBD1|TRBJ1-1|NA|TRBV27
TGTGCCAGCAGTTTTGACAGGGGATTAACTGAAGCTTTCTTT
CASSFDRGLTEAFF
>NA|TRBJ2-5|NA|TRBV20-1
TGCAGTGCTAGTACTGCCATTGAGACCCAGTACTTC
CSASTAIETQYF
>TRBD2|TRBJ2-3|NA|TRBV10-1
TGCGCCAGCAGCAGCGGGGGAGGCACAGATACGCAGTATTTT
CASSSGGGTDTQYF
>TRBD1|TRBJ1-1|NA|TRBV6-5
TGTGCCAGCAGTTACCAGCAGGGGGCCCCTGAAGCTTTCTTT
CASSYQQGAPEAFF
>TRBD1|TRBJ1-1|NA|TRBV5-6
TGTGCCAGCAGCGCACCTACAGGGGGTGGAACTGAAGCTTTCTTT
CASSAPTGGGTEAFF
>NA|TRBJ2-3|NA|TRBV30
TGTGCCTGGAAACCGGGACTGAGCACAGATACGCAGTATTTT
CAWKPGLSTDTQYF